The source of this T cell receptor (beta chain) is a study of blood T cell repertoires in COVID-19. Study background: The United States, Italy and Spain provided the acute and convalescent COVID-19 samples. PBMCs, B-cell-depleted T cells, or T cells provided the cDNA or gDNA that made up the material.

J was trimmed by 9 bases and V by 3 bases; bases with no gene match: 8. Germline V CDR1 and CDR2: SGDLS, YYNGEE. This CDR3 region has 14 residues. The table came from immunoSEQ multiplex PCR; TCRdb's copy has only in-frame clones and leaves some out. The sample has 450,000 to 600,000 clones; around 87% are singletons. This clone came up once. The chain joins TRBV9 to TRBJ2-1; 8 nucleotides agree with TRBD2. Sample: PBMCs or T cells enriched from blood (not recorded which). The sequence was obtained from a woman aged 18-29 years who had recovered from COVID-19. The CDR3 spells CASSAGTSLGEQFF. The CDR3 bases are TGTGCCAGCAGCGCCGGGACTAGTCTAGGTGAGCAGTTCTTC.